The rows below give T cell receptor beta chains drawn from one sample of a study of T cell clones after liver transplantation. Sequencing was performed with immunoSEQ multiplex PCR; in TCRdb, only in-frame clones are kept and a portion is missing. Found here are more than 95,000 clones, 82% of them singletons; the top ten hold about 1%. Specimen: CD4+ T cells from blood, collected before liver transplant. These receptors all stem from a human donor who received a liver transplant. The CDR3 runs from the conserved cysteine through the conserved F or W. The D gene is left open where the match is weak. A clone size is listed for some rows: how often the clone was seen (once, few, many), or a class if it is expanded.

D	V	J	size	CDR3	DNA
TRBD2	TRBV19	TRBJ2-1	NA	CASSYLLAGAYNEQFF	TGTGCCAGTAGTTACCTACTAGCGGGGGCCTACAATGAGCAGTTCTTC
NA	TRBV7-3	TRBJ2-5	NA	CASRKPSETQYF	TGTGCCAGCAGGAAGCCTTCAGAGACCCAGTACTTC
NA	TRBV7-9	TRBJ2-1	NA	CASSLFSTGLYNEQFF	TGTGCCAGCAGCTTATTCTCCACAGGGCTATACAATGAGCAGTTCTTC
NA	TRBV27	TRBJ2-1	NA	CASSTAGPSSYNEQFF	TGTGCCAGCAGTACTGCAGGACCGAGCTCCTACAATGAGCAGTTCTTC
NA	TRBV7-2	TRBJ2-5	NA	CASSPGQLGKGETQYF	TGTGCCAGCAGCCCCGGCCAGTTGGGTAAGGGAGAGACCCAGTACTTC
NA	TRBV5-1	TRBJ1-1	NA	CASRSGQENTEAFF	TGCGCCAGCAGATCAGGGCAGGAGAACACTGAAGCTTTCTTT
NA	TRBV18	TRBJ1-2	NA	CASSPREGLEGYGYTF	TGTGCCAGCTCACCACGGGAGGGTCTGGAGGGCTATGGCTACACCTTC
TRBD2	TRBV2	TRBJ2-1	NA	CASSDPAGGIYEQFF	TGTGCCAGCAGTGATCCAGCGGGGGGGATCTATGAGCAGTTCTTC
NA	TRBV29-1	TRBJ1-1	NA	CSVAGGWGNTEAFF	TGCAGCGTTGCCGGGGGCTGGGGGAACACTGAAGCTTTCTTT
NA	TRBV7-2	TRBJ1-5	once	CASSLGRNQPQHF	TGTGCCAGCAGCTTAGGGAGGAATCAGCCCCAGCATTTT
NA	TRBV9	TRBJ2-7	once	CASSVASMSNEQYF	TGTGCCAGCAGCGTAGCCTCGATGTCGAACGAGCAGTACTTC